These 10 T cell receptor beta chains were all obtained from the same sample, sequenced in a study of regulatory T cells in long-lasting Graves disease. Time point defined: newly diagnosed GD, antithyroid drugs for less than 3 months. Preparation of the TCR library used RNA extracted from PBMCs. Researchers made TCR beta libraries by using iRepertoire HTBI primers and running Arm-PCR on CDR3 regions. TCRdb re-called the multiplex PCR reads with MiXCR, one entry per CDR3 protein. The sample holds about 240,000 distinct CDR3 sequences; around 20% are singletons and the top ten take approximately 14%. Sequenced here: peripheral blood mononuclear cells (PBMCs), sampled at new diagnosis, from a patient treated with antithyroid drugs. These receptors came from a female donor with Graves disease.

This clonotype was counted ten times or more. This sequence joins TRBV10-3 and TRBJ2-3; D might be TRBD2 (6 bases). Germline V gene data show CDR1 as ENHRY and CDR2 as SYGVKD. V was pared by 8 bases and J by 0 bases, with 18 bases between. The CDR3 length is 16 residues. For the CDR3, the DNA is TGTGCCATCGGGACTGATCTAGCGTCTAGCACAGATACGCAGTATTTT. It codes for CAIGTDLASSTDTQYF.

This CDR3 is CASSRDRSNLSYEQYF. CDR3 nucleotides: TGTGCCAGCAGCCGGGACAGGTCCAATCTCTCCTACGAGCAGTACTTC. V gene TRBV7-2 combines with J gene TRBJ2-7; 8 positions agree with TRBD1. CDR3 length equals 16 residues. The germline gives CDR1 SGHTA, CDR2 FQGNSA. The V gene end was trimmed by 5 bases and the J gene end by 0 bases; junction bases not matched to a gene: 9. Using reference TRBV7-2 and TRBJ2-7 for the parts outside the CDR3, the full variable domain is GAGVSQSPSNKVTEKGKDVELRCDPISGHTALYWYRQSLGQGLEFLIYFQGNSAPDKSGLPSDRFSAERTGGSVSTLTIQRTQQEDSAVYLCASSRDRSNLSYEQYFGPGTRLTVT.

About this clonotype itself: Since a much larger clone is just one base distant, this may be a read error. The CDR3 is CASSSMQGLSGEQYF. The CDR3 DNA sequence: TGTGCCAGCAGCTCTATGCAGGGGCTATCGGGCGAGCAGTACTTC. V is TRBV7-8 and J is TRBJ2-7, with D maybe TRBD1 (6 bases). Trimming left V 4 bases short and J 6 bases short, with 19 bases between. Germline V gene lookup returns CDR1 SGHVS and CDR2 FQNEAQ. The CDR3 is 15 residues long.

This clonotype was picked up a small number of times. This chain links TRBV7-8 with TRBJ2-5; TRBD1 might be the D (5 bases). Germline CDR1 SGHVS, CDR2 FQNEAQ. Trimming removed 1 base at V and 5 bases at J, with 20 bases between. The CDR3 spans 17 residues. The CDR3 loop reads CASSLDFGQGNWETQYF. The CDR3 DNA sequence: TGTGCCAGCAGCTTAGACTTCGGGCAGGGTAATTGGGAGACCCAGTACTTC.

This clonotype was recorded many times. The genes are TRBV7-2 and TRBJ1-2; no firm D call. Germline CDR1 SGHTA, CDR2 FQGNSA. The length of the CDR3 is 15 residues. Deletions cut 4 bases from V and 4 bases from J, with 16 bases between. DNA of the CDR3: TGTGCCAGCAGCTACTTAGGTAGGGAGGTCTATGGCTACACCTTC. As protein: CASSYLGREVYGYTF.

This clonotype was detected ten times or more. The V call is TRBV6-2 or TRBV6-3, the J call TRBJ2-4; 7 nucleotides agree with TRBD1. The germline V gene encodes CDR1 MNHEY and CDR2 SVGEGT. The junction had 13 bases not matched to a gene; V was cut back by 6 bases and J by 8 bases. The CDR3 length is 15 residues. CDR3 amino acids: CASSEGTALRDIQYF. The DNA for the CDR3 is TGTGCCAGCAGCGAAGGGACAGCCCTTCGGGACATTCAGTACTTC.

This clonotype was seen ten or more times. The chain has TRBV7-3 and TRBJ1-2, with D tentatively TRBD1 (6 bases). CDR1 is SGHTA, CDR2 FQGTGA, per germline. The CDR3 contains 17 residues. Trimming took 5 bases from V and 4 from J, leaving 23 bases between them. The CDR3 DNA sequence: TGTGCCAGCAGCCAACAGGGACGTTTGACGCGTTCCTATGGCTACACCTTC. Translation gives CASSQQGRLTRSYGYTF.

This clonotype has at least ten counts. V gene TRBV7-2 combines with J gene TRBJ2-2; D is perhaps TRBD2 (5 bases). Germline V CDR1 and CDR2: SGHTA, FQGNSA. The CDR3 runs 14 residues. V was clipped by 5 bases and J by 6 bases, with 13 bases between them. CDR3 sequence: CASSVSGSPGELFF. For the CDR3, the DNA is TGTGCCAGCAGCGTTTCGGGGAGCCCCGGGGAGCTGTTTTTT.

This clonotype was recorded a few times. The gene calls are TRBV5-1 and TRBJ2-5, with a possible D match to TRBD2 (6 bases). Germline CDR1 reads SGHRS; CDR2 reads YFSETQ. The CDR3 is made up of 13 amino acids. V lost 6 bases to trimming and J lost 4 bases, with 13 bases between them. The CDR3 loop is CASNRDWGETQYF. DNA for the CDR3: TGCGCCAGCAACCGGGACTGGGGAGAGACCCAGTACTTC. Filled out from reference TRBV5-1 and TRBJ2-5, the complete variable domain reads KAGVTQTPRYLIKTRGQQVTLSCSPISGHRSVSWYQQTPGQGLQFLFEYFSETQRNKGNFPGRFSGRQFSNSRSEMNVSTLELGDSALYLCASNRDWGETQYFGPGTRLLVL.

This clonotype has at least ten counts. CDR3 nucleotide sequence: TGTGCCAGCAGCTTAACCTCTATTACGGGTTCTAATGAAAAACTGTTTTTT. This encodes CASSLTSITGSNEKLFF. The rearrangement uses TRBV7-3 and TRBJ1-4; D unclear. Germline V gene data show CDR1 as SGHTA and CDR2 as FQGTGA. This CDR3 comprises 17 residues. Trimming stripped 0 bases from V and 3 bases from J, with 14 bases between.